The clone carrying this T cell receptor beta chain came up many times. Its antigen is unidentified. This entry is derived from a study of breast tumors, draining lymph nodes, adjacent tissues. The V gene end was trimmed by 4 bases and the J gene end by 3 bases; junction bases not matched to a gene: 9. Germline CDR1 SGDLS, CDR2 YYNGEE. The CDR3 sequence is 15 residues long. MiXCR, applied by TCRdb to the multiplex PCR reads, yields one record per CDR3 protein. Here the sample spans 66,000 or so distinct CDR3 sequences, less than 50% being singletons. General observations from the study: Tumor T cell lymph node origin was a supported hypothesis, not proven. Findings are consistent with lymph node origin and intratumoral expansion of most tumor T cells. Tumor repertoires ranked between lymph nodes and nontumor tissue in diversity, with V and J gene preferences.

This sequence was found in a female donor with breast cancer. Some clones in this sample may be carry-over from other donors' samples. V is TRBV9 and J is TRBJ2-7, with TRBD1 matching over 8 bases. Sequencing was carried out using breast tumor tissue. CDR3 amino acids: CASSPHAGTGYEQYF. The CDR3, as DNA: TGTGCCAGCAGCCCCCATGCCGGGACAGGCTACGAGCAGTACTTC.